Presented here are 6 T cell receptor beta chains from one specimen sequenced in a study of T cells in Graves' hyperthyroidism and ophthalmopathy. Authors of the study amplified TCR beta CDR3 regions from RNA transcripts. HTBI primers drove first-round RT-PCR of the TCR CDR3. MiXCR, run by TCRdb on the multiplex PCR reads, gives a single entry per CDR3 protein. The sample holds hundreds of thousands of distinct CDR3 sequences, 16% seen once. The source material was blood. The source is a woman between 18 and 29 years old with Graves' hyperthyroidism.

J is TRBJ1-6 and V is TRBV11-2; D gene uncertain. Trimming stripped 6 bases from V and 3 bases from J, with 9 bases between. Germline loops: CDR1 SGHAT, CDR2 FQNNGV. The CDR3 sequence is 14 residues long. CDR3 residues: CASSRNFYNSPLHF. The DNA of the CDR3 is TGTGCCAGCAGTAGAAATTTCTATAATTCACCCCTCCACTTT.

Of note for this clonotype: Being one base from a much bigger clone, this may be a read error. The chain recombines TRBV20-1 with TRBJ2-3; TRBD2 matches 7 bases. The CDR3 has 15 amino acids. From germline, CDR1 is DFQATT and CDR2 SNEGSKA (reference sequence). The CDR3, as DNA: TGCAGTGCTAGTGGAGGGCGGGGGTTAACAGGTACGCAGTATTTT. It translates to CSASGGRGLTGTQYF.

This clonotype has ten or more counts. The rearrangement links TRBV28 to TRBJ2-2; 8 nucleotides align to TRBD1. J gave up 1 base and V 6 bases, and 4 bases lay outside the gene matches. The CDR3 is 15 residues long. The V gene's germline CDR1 is MDHEN and CDR2 SYDVKM. DNA for the CDR3: TGTGCCAGCAGCCAGGGACAGGAGAACACCGGGGAGCTGTTTTTT. Its protein is CASSQGQENTGELFF.

This clonotype was detected many times. The genes are TRBV12-3 or TRBV12-4 and TRBJ2-3, with TRBD2 matching 13 bases. CDR3 length equals 15 residues. J was trimmed by 2 bases and V by 7 bases; bases with no gene match: 3. CDR3 coding DNA: TGTGCCAGCAAGGGACTAGCGGGGAACACAGATACGCAGTATTTT. Its translation: CASKGLAGNTDTQYF.

This clonotype was found a few times. A much more abundant neighbour one base away suggests this may be a read error. The V and J genes are TRBV9 and TRBJ2-1; D uncertain. Germline V CDR1 and CDR2: SGDLS, YYNGEE. The CDR3 extends over 13 amino acids. Trimming took off 0 bases at V and 4 bases at J, with 5 bases between the two ends. CDR3 DNA sequence: TGTGCCAGCAGCGTAGGAGTATACAATGAGCAGTTCTTC. Translated: CASSVGVYNEQFF.

This chain uses TRBV20-1 with TRBJ1-5; unclear D gene. The CDR3 is 13 residues long. Trimming shortened V by 7 bases and J by 3 bases, and 13 bases separated the two germline ends. Per the germline V gene, CDR1 is DFQATT and CDR2 is SNEGSKA (reference sequence). In DNA, the CDR3 is TGCAGTGGCAGGTCAGCGTCCAATCAGCCCCAGCATTTT. This gives the protein CSGRSASNQPQHF.